This paragraph reports one T cell receptor beta chain. Its specificity is not known. These data belong to a study of cytomegalovirus exposure and HLA in healthy donors. Study-wide results and caveats: There were some V segments, including TRBV6-2 and TRBV6-3, excluded as indistinguishable.

Although they were nominally healthy when sampled, donors likely had unrecorded immune exposures. Primers for the PCR totalled 60 Vbeta and 13 Jbeta. Produced via immunoSEQ multiplex PCR; TCRdb's table is partial and in-frame only. The table lists 80,000 or so clones, around 78% of them singletons, with 3.5% to 4.5% in the top ten. This CDR3 has 16 amino acids. V lost 4 bases to trimming and J lost 2 bases, with 18 bases between them. CDR1 SGHTA and CDR2 FQGNSA come from the germline V gene. This TCR derives from a man between 35 and 55 years old in good health and CMV-seronegative. The chain is built from TRBV7-2 and TRBJ2-7; D may be TRBD1 (6 bases). The sample consisted of PBMCs. The CDR3 DNA is TGTGCCAGCAGCTCTAGAGGCCGGGACATCACCTACGAGCAGTACTTC. It yields the protein CASSSRGRDITYEQYF. Drawing the rest from reference TRBV7-2 and TRBJ2-7, the complete variable domain is GAGVSQSPSNKVTEKGKDVELRCDPISGHTALYWYRQSLGQGLEFLIYFQGNSAPDKSGLPSDRFSAERTGGSVSTLTIQRTQQEDSAVYLCASSSRGRDITYEQYFGPGTRLTVT.